A single sample gave rise to the 31 T cell receptor beta chains below, sequenced in a study of shared clonotypes between healthy human individuals. Generated by immunoSEQ multiplex PCR, the TCRdb table keeps only in-frame clones and is missing some. The sample has about half a million clones; approximately 78% are singletons. The sample taken for sequencing was PBMCs. These receptor sequences come from a woman between 35 and 50 years old in good health. Some clones in this sample may be carry-over from other donors' samples.

V and J are TRBV11-2 and TRBJ2-1; 7 bases match TRBD2. Germline trimming cut 5 bases from V and 7 bases from J; bases unmatched to any gene: 11. This CDR3 contains 15 residues. Germline V gene sequence: CDR1 SGHAT, CDR2 FQNNGV. The DNA of the CDR3 is TGTGCCAGCAGCCCCGGGACTACGGAGGTGAATGAGCAGTTCTTC. Amino acid sequence: CASSPGTTEVNEQFF. Drawing the rest from reference TRBV11-2 and TRBJ2-1, the complete variable domain is EAGVAQSPRYKIIEKRQSVAFWCNPISGHATLYWYQQILGQGPKLLIQFQNNGVVDDSQLPKDRFSAERLKGVDSTLKIQPAKLEDSAVYLCASSPGTTEVNEQFFGPGTRLTVL.

The J gene is TRBJ1-5, the V gene TRBV7-3; 10 bases agree with TRBD1. Germline CDR1 SGHTA, CDR2 FQGTGA. Trimming at V came to 6 bases and at J to 0 bases, leaving 20 bases not matched to a gene. This CDR3 spans 21 amino acids. In nucleotides, the CDR3 is TGTGCCAGCAGATCAAAGGGACCGGGACAGGGGCCTTACTGTAGCAATCAGCCCCAGCATTTT. Translation gives CASRSKGPGQGPYCSNQPQHF.

Here the CDR3 reads CASSPRGSAGNTIYF. CDR3 nucleotide sequence: TGTGCCAGCTCACCGAGGGGATCGGCTGGAAACACCATATATTTT. This chain connects TRBV18 to TRBJ1-3, with D perhaps matching TRBD1 (5 bases). V was shortened by 3 bases and J by 2 bases, with 11 bases between the two germline ends. The CDR3 extends over 15 amino acids. Germline V lookup: CDR1 KGHSH, CDR2 LQKENI.

The V call is TRBV28, the J call TRBJ1-4, with D possibly TRBD1 on 5 matching bases. The V end lost 6 bases, the J end lost 7 bases, and 18 bases lay between the germline ends. Germline V gene data show CDR1 as MDHEN and CDR2 as SYDVKM. This CDR3 spans 15 amino acids. DNA for the CDR3: TGTGCCAGCAGACGCCTCGGGGGAGACTCTGAAAAACTGTTTTTT. Amino acids: CASRRLGGDSEKLFF.

This clone showed up just once. This rearrangement joins TRBV11-2 to TRBJ2-1, with D maybe TRBD2 (5 bases). CDR3 size: 14 residues. The V and J ends lost 3 bases and 7 bases respectively, with 13 bases between them. The germline CDR1 and CDR2 sequences are SGHAT and FQNNGV. The CDR3 region is CASSFSGLWNEQFF. CDR3 in DNA: TGTGCCAGCAGCTTCAGCGGACTGTGGAATGAGCAGTTCTTC.

The rearrangement joins TRBV15 to TRBJ2-1, with 13 nucleotides matching TRBD2. The length of the CDR3 is 15 residues. V was pared by 1 base and J by 6 bases, with 0 bases of the junction left unmatched. CDR1 and CDR2 (germline): LNHNV, YYDKDF (reference sequence). The CDR3 spells CATSRGTSGSNEQFF. Written as DNA, the CDR3 is TGTGCCACCAGCAGAGGGACTAGCGGGAGCAATGAGCAGTTCTTC.

V gene TRBV18 combines with J gene TRBJ2-1, with 9 bases identical to TRBD2. CDR1 KGHSH and CDR2 LQKENI come from the germline V gene. Trimming took 3 bases from V and 6 from J; bases not matched to a gene: 15. This CDR3 contains 18 residues. The CDR3, as DNA: TGTGCCAGCTCACCCGGGTCTCTACGCGGGAGGGCCGTCAATGAGCAGTTCTTC. This sequence encodes CASSPGSLRGRAVNEQFF.

The DNA for the CDR3 is TGTGCCAGCAGCTACCGGACAGGGGGTGAGACCCAGTACTTC. Its translation: CASSYRTGGETQYF. J is TRBJ2-5 and V is TRBV7-2; 10 bases fit TRBD1. Trimming took 4 bases from V and 5 from J; bases not matched to a gene: 4. The length of the CDR3 is 14 residues. Germline V gene sequence: CDR1 SGHTA, CDR2 FQGNSA.

CDR3 loop: CASSSSLAGVVYNEQFF. The CDR3 bases are TGTGCCAGCAGCTCCAGTCTAGCGGGAGTAGTCTACAATGAGCAGTTCTTC. The chain is built from TRBV5-4 and TRBJ2-1, with TRBD2 matching over 10 bases. The CDR3 length is 17 residues. V shed 3 bases, J shed 3 bases, and the junction held 9 bases outside the gene matches. Germline V gene sequence: CDR1 SGHNT, CDR2 YYREEE (reference sequence).

Here the CDR3 reads CASRSRPGGLAGGGYTGELFF. The CDR3 nucleotides are TGCGCCAGCAGATCCCGCCCCGGGGGACTAGCGGGAGGTGGTTACACCGGGGAGCTGTTTTTT. The chain couples TRBV5-1 to TRBJ2-2, with 15 bases matching TRBD2. After removal of 5 bases from V and 3 bases from J, the junction contained 17 bases not matched to a gene. The CDR3 runs to 21 residues. Germline loops: CDR1 SGHRS, CDR2 YFSETQ.

As concerns this clone: Other nucleotide sequences from this sample produce the same CDR3. The chain links TRBV7-9 to TRBJ2-3; D call uncertain. V was trimmed by 1 base and J by 3 bases, leaving 5 bases between them. The CDR3 sequence is 13 residues long. Per the germline V gene, CDR1 is SEHNR and CDR2 is FQNEAQ (reference sequence). DNA for the CDR3: TGTGCCAGCAGCTTAGGATCAACAGATACGCAGTATTTT. It specifies CASSLGSTDTQYF.

This sequence joins TRBV29-1 and TRBJ2-1; possibly TRBD2 for D (6 bases). The CDR3 totals 11 residues. Trimming shortened V by 8 bases and J by 3 bases, and 8 bases separated the two germline ends. From germline, CDR1 is SQVTM and CDR2 ANQGSEA. This chain's CDR3 is CSSGVYNEQFF. DNA of the CDR3: TGCAGCTCGGGAGTCTACAATGAGCAGTTCTTC.

The chain joins TRBV5-4 to TRBJ2-3; 9 bases fit TRBD2. The CDR3 has 14 residues. V was pared by 5 bases and J by 2 bases, with 3 bases of the junction left unmatched. The germline V gene encodes CDR1 SGHNT and CDR2 YYREEE (reference sequence). For the CDR3, the DNA is TGTGCCAGCAGTTGGGGACTAGCCACAGATACGCAGTATTTT. Translated, it gives CASSWGLATDTQYF.

This clone was seen a few times. The rearrangement links TRBV5-1 to TRBJ2-1; 9 bases map to TRBD2. From germline, CDR1 is SGHRS and CDR2 YFSETQ. The CDR3 loop spans 17 amino acids. The V gene end was trimmed by 0 bases and the J gene end by 9 bases; junction bases not matched to a gene: 13. DNA of the CDR3: TGCGCCAGCAGCTTGGGAGGAGGAATTAGCGGGAGTCGTGAGCAGTTCTTC. Encoded protein: CASSLGGGISGSREQFF.

The chain uses TRBV6-1 and TRBJ2-7; D perhaps matches TRBD1 (5 bases). This CDR3 region has 14 residues. V was cut by 9 bases and J by 2 bases, with 17 bases left in between. Germline V gene sequence: CDR1 MNHNS, CDR2 SASEGT. In DNA, the CDR3 is TGTGCCAGTAAGAGGACACTCCGAACCTACGAGCAGTACTTC. As protein: CASKRTLRTYEQYF.

This sequence joins TRBV11-1 and TRBJ1-5; possible D gene TRBD1, 5 bases. This CDR3 has 14 residues. The germline V and J ends were trimmed by 3 bases and 4 bases, with 10 bases remaining between them. CDR1 SGHAT and CDR2 FQDESV come from the germline V gene (reference sequence). CDR3 in DNA: TGTGCCAGCAGCTTTGGGACGGGGAATCAGCCCCAGCATTTT. This sequence encodes CASSFGTGNQPQHF.

The rearrangement joins TRBV6-1 to TRBJ1-2; a weak D match, TRBD1 (5 bases). V shed 3 bases and J shed 1 base, with 12 bases lying between them. Looked up from germline, CDR1 is MNHNS and CDR2 is SASEGT. The CDR3 sequence is 15 residues long. CDR3 nucleotides: TGTGCCAGCAGTGAGAGCGACAGCCTTAACTATGGCTACACCTTC. Its protein is CASSESDSLNYGYTF.

The chain uses TRBV6-5 and TRBJ1-6; D is perhaps TRBD1 (5 bases). The CDR3 length is 13 residues. V lost 5 bases and J lost 13, with 15 bases in between. Germline V lookup: CDR1 MNHEY, CDR2 SVGAGI. The CDR3 nucleotides read TGTGCCAGCAGTACTGGGGACGACAAGCCCCTCCACTTT. This codes for CASSTGDDKPLHF.

This chain joins TRBV5-1 and TRBJ2-7, with 14 bases fitting TRBD2. After removal of 5 bases from V and 3 bases from J, the junction contained 4 bases not matched to a gene. This CDR3 comprises 15 residues. The germline V gene has CDR1 SGHRS and CDR2 YFSETQ. CDR3 sequence reads: CASRRLAGGLYEQYF. The CDR3 nucleotides read TGCGCCAGCAGACGACTAGCGGGAGGGCTCTACGAGCAGTACTTC. Based on the CDR3 plus reference TRBV5-1 and TRBJ2-7, the full variable domain is KAGVTQTPRYLIKTRGQQVTLSCSPISGHRSVSWYQQTPGQGLQFLFEYFSETQRNKGNFPGRFSGRQFSNSRSEMNVSTLELGDSALYLCASRRLAGGLYEQYFGPGTRLTVT.

The gene calls are TRBV7-9 and TRBJ1-1, with D possibly TRBD1 on 5 matching bases. The V gene lost 5 bases and the J gene lost 2 bases, with 9 bases spanning the gap. CDR3 length: 13 residues. CDR1 and CDR2 (germline): SEHNR, FQNEAQ (reference sequence). The CDR3 DNA follows: TGTGCCAGCAGCGAGGGGCTTAACACTGAAGCTTTCTTT. This sequence encodes CASSEGLNTEAFF.

The chain recombines TRBV18 with TRBJ1-2; possible D gene TRBD1, 5 bases. The CDR3 consists of 13 residues. Deletions cut 2 bases from V and 8 bases from J, with 12 bases between. The germline gives CDR1 KGHSH, CDR2 LQKENI. For the CDR3, the DNA is TGTGCCAGCTCACCAGGGGCCCCGGGAGGCTACACCTTC. Translation gives CASSPGAPGGYTF. The full variable domain, with the rest looked up from reference TRBV18 and TRBJ1-2, is NAGVMQNPRHLVRRRGQEARLRCSPMKGHSHVYWYRQLPEEGLKFMVYLQKENIIDESGMPKERFSAEFPKEGPSILRIQQVVRGDSAAYFCASSPGAPGGYTFGSGTRLTVV.

This rearrangement joins TRBV6-5 to TRBJ2-7, with 11 bases matching TRBD2. Germline V gene data show CDR1 as MNHEY and CDR2 as SVGAGI. There are 15 residues in the CDR3. V shed 4 bases and J 4 bases; nucleotides not matched to a gene: 6. CDR3 coding DNA: TGTGCCAGCAGTTTCCGACTAGCGGGGACGTACGAGCAGTACTTC. Protein product: CASSFRLAGTYEQYF.

The V and J genes are TRBV6-5 and TRBJ1-5; D not certain. In germline, CDR1 is MNHEY, CDR2 SVGAGI. The CDR3 has 13 residues. V was pared by 8 bases and J by 6 bases, with 14 bases between. CDR3 nucleotides: TGTGCCAGCGCGGAGTTCATGGCTCAGCCCCAGCATTTT. This gives the protein CASAEFMAQPQHF.

Concerning this clone itself: This sample includes further DNA sequences coding for the same CDR3. The chain is built from TRBV7-3 and TRBJ1-2; 7 nucleotides match TRBD1. The CDR3 is made up of 13 amino acids. Trimming took 4 bases from V and 4 from J; bases not matched to a gene: 3. Germline V lookup: CDR1 SGHTA, CDR2 FQGTGA. CDR3 in amino acids: CASSSSGGYGYTF. The CDR3 nucleotides are TGTGCCAGCAGCTCTTCAGGGGGCTATGGCTACACCTTC. Full variable domain (outside the CDR3, taken from reference TRBV7-3 and TRBJ1-2): GAGVSQTPSNKVTEKGKYVELRCDPISGHTALYWYRQSLGQGPEFLIYFQGTGAADDSGLPNDRFFAVRPEGSVSTLKIQRTERGDSAVYLCASSSSGGYGYTFGSGTRLTVV.

The chain has TRBV10-3 and TRBJ2-3, with D unclear. The germline V gene encodes CDR1 ENHRY and CDR2 SYGVKD. This CDR3 has 14 residues. Trimming took 5 bases from V and 3 from J, leaving 12 bases between them. CDR3: CAISPSAGTDTQYF. The CDR3 coding sequence is TGTGCCATCAGTCCCTCCGCAGGTACAGATACGCAGTATTTT.

This clone was picked up one time. The chain employs TRBV18 and TRBJ1-1; D possibly corresponds to TRBD1 (5 bases). This CDR3 has 12 amino acids. V gave up 5 bases and J gave up 1 base, with 5 bases separating them. Germline V gene sequence: CDR1 KGHSH, CDR2 LQKENI. The CDR3 reads CASSGGNTEAFF. CDR3 in DNA: TGTGCCAGCTCAGGGGGGAACACTGAAGCTTTCTTT.

The chain is built from TRBV18 and TRBJ2-1; D gene uncertain. The CDR3 is 14 amino acids. In germline, CDR1 is KGHSH, CDR2 LQKENI. V dropped 1 base and J dropped 1 base, with 5 bases sitting between them. CDR3 sequence reads: CASSPQVSYNEQFF. Here the CDR3 DNA reads TGTGCCAGCTCACCACAAGTATCCTACAATGAGCAGTTCTTC.

The rearrangement joins TRBV7-8 to TRBJ2-3; 7 positions agree with TRBD2. CDR1 and CDR2 (germline): SGHVS, FQNEAQ. The CDR3 length is 15 residues. V dropped 6 bases and J dropped 3; count of bases not matched to a gene: 9. CDR3 sequence reads: CASRIFASGTDTQYF. CDR3 nucleotides: TGTGCCAGCAGAATCTTTGCTAGCGGAACAGATACGCAGTATTTT.

The chain combines TRBV10-3 with TRBJ1-1, with TRBD1 identical over 7 bases. The V gene's germline CDR1 is ENHRY and CDR2 SYGVKD. This CDR3 has 14 residues. V shed 6 bases and J 0 bases; nucleotides not matched to a gene: 4. CDR3 nucleotides: TGTGCCATCAGCCCGGGACAGATGAACACTGAAGCTTTCTTT. Its protein is CAISPGQMNTEAFF.

This CDR3 is CASSRDSTDTQYF. As DNA, the CDR3 is TGTGCCAGCAGTCGCGACAGCACAGATACGCAGTATTTT. The V call is TRBV28, the J call TRBJ2-3; no clear D gene. Germline CDR1 MDHEN, CDR2 SYDVKM. The ends were cut back, 5 bases at V and 0 bases at J, with 6 bases in the middle. The CDR3 is made up of 13 amino acids.

The chain couples TRBV18 to TRBJ1-1; 8 bases fit TRBD1. In germline, CDR1 is KGHSH, CDR2 LQKENI. Losses at the gene ends were 3 bases for V and 0 bases for J; bases not matched to a gene: 3. This CDR3 contains 15 residues. The DNA of the CDR3 is TGTGCCAGCTCACCCGACAGGGGCCTGAACACTGAAGCTTTCTTT. It translates to CASSPDRGLNTEAFF.